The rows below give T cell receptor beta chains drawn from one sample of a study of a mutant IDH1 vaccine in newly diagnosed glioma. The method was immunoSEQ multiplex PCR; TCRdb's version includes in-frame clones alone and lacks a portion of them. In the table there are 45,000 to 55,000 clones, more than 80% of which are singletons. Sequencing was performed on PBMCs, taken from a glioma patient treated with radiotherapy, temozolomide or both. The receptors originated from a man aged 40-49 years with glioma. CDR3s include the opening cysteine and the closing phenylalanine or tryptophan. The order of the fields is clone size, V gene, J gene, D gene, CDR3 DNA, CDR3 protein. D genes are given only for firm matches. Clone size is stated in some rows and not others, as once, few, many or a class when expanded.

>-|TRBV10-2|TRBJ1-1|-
TGCGCCAGCCTCCCCCCCAGGGGACGAACAGATGAAGCTTTCTTT
CASLPPRGRTDEAFF
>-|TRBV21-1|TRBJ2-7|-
TGTGCCAGCAGCAAACTAAAAAGCCCGGGATTCTCCTACGAGCAGTACTTC
CASSKLKSPGFSYEQYF
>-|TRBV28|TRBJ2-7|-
TGTGCCAGCAGTTTCCACAGCCTCGACGAGCAGTACTTC
CASSFHSLDEQYF
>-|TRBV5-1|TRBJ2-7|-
TGCGCCAGCAGCCCCGGGACAACCACTACTAGGGACCGCGGGGAGCAGTACTTC
CASSPGTTTTRDRGEQYF
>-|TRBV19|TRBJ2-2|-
TGTGCCAGTATCGGGCGGCGCGCGAACACCGGGGAGCTGTTTTTT
CASIGRRANTGELFF
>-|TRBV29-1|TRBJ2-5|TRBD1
TGCAGCGTTGAAACGGGGACAGGCTGGAGGGACTCACAGGGGCGAGAGACCCAGTACTTC
CSVETGTGWRDSQGRETQYF
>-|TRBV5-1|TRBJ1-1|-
TGCGCCAGCAGAAAAGCGACAGGAATTATGAACACTGAAGCTTTCTTT
CASRKATGIMNTEAFF
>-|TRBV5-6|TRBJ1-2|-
TGTGCCAGCAGCCCAGTGAGGAATAACTATGGCTACACCTTC
CASSPVRNNYGYTF
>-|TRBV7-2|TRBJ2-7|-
TGTGCCAGCAGCCTCTCCTACGAGCAGTACTTC
CASSLSYEQYF
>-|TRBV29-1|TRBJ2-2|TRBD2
TGCAGCGTTCAATTTAGGACTAGCGACCCTACCGGGGAGCTGTTTTTT
CSVQFRTSDPTGELFF
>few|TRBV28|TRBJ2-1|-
TGTGCCAGCAGCCCTACTAGACGAAATTACAATGAGCAGTTCTTC
CASSPTRRNYNEQFF
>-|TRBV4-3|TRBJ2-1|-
TGCGCCAGCAGCCAAATCAGCTACAATGAGCAGTTCTTC
CASSQISYNEQFF
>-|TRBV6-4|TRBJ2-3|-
TGTGCCAGCGGGGCAGGGAGCACAGATACGCAGTATTTT
CASGAGSTDTQYF
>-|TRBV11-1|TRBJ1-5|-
TGTGCCAGCAGCTTGGCAGGACCTCAGCCCCAGCATTTT
CASSLAGPQPQHF
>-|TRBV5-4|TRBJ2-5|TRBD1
TGTGCCAGCAGCTTGGATTGGGCAGGGGGCTACCAAGAGACCCAGTACTTC
CASSLDWAGGYQETQYF
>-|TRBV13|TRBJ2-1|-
TGTGCCAGCAGCTTAGGAACTAGGGGTTACAATGAGCAGTTCTTC
CASSLGTRGYNEQFF
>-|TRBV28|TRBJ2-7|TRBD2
TGTGCCAGCAGTTCCCCTAGCGGGAGCTCCTACGAGCAGTACTTC
CASSSPSGSSYEQYF
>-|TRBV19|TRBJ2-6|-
TGTGCCAGTAGATCCCCCGGAGCGGGTTCCTCTGGGGCCAACGTCCTGACTTTC
CASRSPGAGSSGANVLTF
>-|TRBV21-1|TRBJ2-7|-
TGTGCCAGCAGCAAAGGAGGGGGACAGGCCTACGAGCAGTACTTC
CASSKGGGQAYEQYF
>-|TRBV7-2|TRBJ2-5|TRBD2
TGTGCCAGCACCCAGGGCGGACTAGCGGGAGGGCAAGAGACCCAGTACTTC
CASTQGGLAGGQETQYF
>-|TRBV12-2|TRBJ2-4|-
TGTGCAAGTCGCTTAGTGGGACTAGCGGGCCCGGGGGTGGTCAAAAACATTCAGTACTTC
CASRLVGLAGPGVVKNIQYF
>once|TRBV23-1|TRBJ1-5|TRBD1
TGCGCCAGCAGTCAACGGGACAGGGAGAGTCAGCCCCAGCATTTT
CASSQRDRESQPQHF
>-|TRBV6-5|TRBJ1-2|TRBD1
TGTGCCAGCAGTTACCGGGCAGGGGGATACACCTTC
CASSYRAGGYTF
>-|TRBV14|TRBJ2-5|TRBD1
TGTGCCAGCAGCGGACAGGGTCTCAAGGGAGAGACCCAGTACTTC
CASSGQGLKGETQYF
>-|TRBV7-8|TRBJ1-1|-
TGTGCCAGCAGCAGCAGGGATTTAATCGACACTGAAGCTTTCTTT
CASSSRDLIDTEAFF
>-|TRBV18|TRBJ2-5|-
TGTGCCAGCTCACCACCGACAGAGACCCAGTACTTC
CASSPPTETQYF
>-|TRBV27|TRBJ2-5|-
TGTGCCAGCAGGTCTAAACCCGGACTACGGGGGGAGACCCAGTACTTC
CASRSKPGLRGETQYF
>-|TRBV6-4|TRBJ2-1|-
TGTGCCAGCAGTGACTCGAATGGGGGAGACTACAATGAGCAGTTCTTC
CASSDSNGGDYNEQFF
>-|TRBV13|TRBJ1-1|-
TGTGCCAGCAGCTTAGGTCGGCAGGGGCTTCACCCTGAAGCTTTCTTT
CASSLGRQGLHPEAFF
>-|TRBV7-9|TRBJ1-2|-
TGTGCCAGCAGCTTAGGACAGGAGGAACCTAACTATGGCTACACCTTC
CASSLGQEEPNYGYTF
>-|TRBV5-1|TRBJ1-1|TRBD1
TGCGCCAGCAGCGTCGGGACAGGGGCTGGGTGGACTGAAGCTTTCTTT
CASSVGTGAGWTEAFF
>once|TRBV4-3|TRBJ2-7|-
TGCGCCAGCAGCCAAGATGTACGGGGGACCTCCTACGAGCAGTACTTC
CASSQDVRGTSYEQYF
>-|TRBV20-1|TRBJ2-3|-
TGCAGTGCTGGAGGCCCAGATACGCAGTATTTT
CSAGGPDTQYF
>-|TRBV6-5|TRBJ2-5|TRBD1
TGTGCCAGCAGTTACCCCGAGGACAGGGTATACTTC
CASSYPEDRVYF
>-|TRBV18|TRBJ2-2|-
TGTGCCAGCTCACCCCCATTCACCGGGGAGCTGTTTTTT
CASSPPFTGELFF
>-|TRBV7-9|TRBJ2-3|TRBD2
TGTGCCAGCAGCTTGCACCTCCCTGGGACTAGCGGGCTCCTCGATACGCAGTATTTT
CASSLHLPGTSGLLDTQYF
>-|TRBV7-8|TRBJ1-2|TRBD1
TGTGCCAGCAGCTCCAGGACAGGGGCCCCGGGGCATGGCTACACCTTC
CASSSRTGAPGHGYTF
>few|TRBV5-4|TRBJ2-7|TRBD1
TGTGCCAGCAGCTTGGGACAGGGGGCGTCGGGCGAGCAGTACTTC
CASSLGQGASGEQYF
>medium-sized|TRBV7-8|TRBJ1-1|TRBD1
TGTGCCAGCAGCTCGGACAGGGCAATACTAGCTTTCTTT
CASSSDRAILAFF
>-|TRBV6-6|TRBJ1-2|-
TGTGCCAGCCTCTCCGACTATGGCTACACCTTC
CASLSDYGYTF
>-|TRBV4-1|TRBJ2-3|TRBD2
TGCGCCAGCAGCCAACTCCCGCTAGCGGGTCAAACTAGCACAGATACGCAGTATTTT
CASSQLPLAGQTSTDTQYF
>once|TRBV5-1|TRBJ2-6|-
TGCGCCAGCAGAGCAGGTACTGGTGGGGCCAACGTCCTGACTTTC
CASRAGTGGANVLTF
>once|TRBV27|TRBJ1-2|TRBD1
TGTGCCAGCAACCCACGGACAGGAGCGACCGCTAACTATGGCTACACCTTC
CASNPRTGATANYGYTF
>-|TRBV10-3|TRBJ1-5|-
TGTGCCATCAGTGTCGAAGAGGGAAATCAGCCCCAGCATTTT
CAISVEEGNQPQHF
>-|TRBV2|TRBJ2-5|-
TGTGCCAGCACTGCATTAGGATTCCAAGAGACCCAGTACTTC
CASTALGFQETQYF
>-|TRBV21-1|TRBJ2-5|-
TGTGCCAGCAGCTTTAGGACTAGGGGGGAGACCCAGTACTTC
CASSFRTRGETQYF
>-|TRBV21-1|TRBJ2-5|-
TGTGCCAGCAGCAGAGCCCGACGGTTTGATTTAAAAGAGACCCAGTACTTC
CASSRARRFDLKETQYF
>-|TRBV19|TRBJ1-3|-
TGTGCCAGTAGCGACAGATTCTCTGGAAACACCATATATTTT
CASSDRFSGNTIYF
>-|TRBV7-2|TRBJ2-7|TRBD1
TGTGCCAGCAGCTTAGTAGACGACAGGGGGCTGGAGCAGTACTTC
CASSLVDDRGLEQYF
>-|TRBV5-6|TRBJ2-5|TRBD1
TGTGCCAGCAGCCAACAGGGGCAAGAGACCCAGTACTTC
CASSQQGQETQYF
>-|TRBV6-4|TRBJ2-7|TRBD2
TGTGCCAGCAGTCCCAACTTTGAGCGGGAGAATTGGTACGAGCAGTACTTC
CASSPNFERENWYEQYF
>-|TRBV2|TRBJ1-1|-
TGTGCCAGCAGGCGACAGACCGACACTGAAGCTTTCTTT
CASRRQTDTEAFF